These T cell receptor beta chains were read from a single sample in a study of OX40 agonist ivuxolimab in advanced cancers. The data were produced by immunoSEQ multiplex PCR, yet TCRdb's version contains in-frame clones alone and is incomplete. The profile shows 60,000 to 65,000 clones, roughly four fifths of them singletons. The sample was CD4+ or CD8+ T cells sorted from blood, taken in a trial of the OX40 agonist ivuxolimab. The receptors stem from an adult with an advanced solid tumor such as melanoma, head and neck, liver or kidney cancer. Both conserved end residues are part of each CDR3. Each record gives: J gene, D gene, CDR3 length, V gene, clone size, CDR3 DNA, CDR3 protein. The D gene is left open where the match is weak. Size is stated for part of the rows, as once, few or many counts, or as a class when the clone is expanded.

J: TRBJ1-1; D: .; length: 13; V: TRBV4-2; size: .; DNA: TGTGCCAGCAGCTGGACGGTGAACACTGAAGCTTTCTTT; CDR3: CASSWTVNTEAFF
J: TRBJ1-2; D: .; length: 14; V: TRBV5-6; size: .; DNA: TGTGCCAGCAGCCAAGGAACCGGGAGCTATGGCTACACCTTC; CDR3: CASSQGTGSYGYTF
J: TRBJ2-2; D: TRBD1; length: 17; V: TRBV19; size: .; DNA: TGTGCCAGTAGTATATCCCGGGCAGGGGGATTCACCGGGGAGCTGTTTTTT; CDR3: CASSISRAGGFTGELFF
J: TRBJ1-2; D: .; length: 13; V: TRBV7-2; size: few; DNA: TGTGCCAGCAGCTTAGTAAGGGGCGGTGGCTACACCTTC; CDR3: CASSLVRGGGYTF
J: TRBJ2-1; D: .; length: 15; V: TRBV7-9; size: .; DNA: TGTGCCAGCAGCTTAACTAGAGGATCGGCTGGTGAGCAGTTCTTC; CDR3: CASSLTRGSAGEQFF
J: TRBJ2-7; D: TRBD1; length: 14; V: TRBV5-1; size: few; DNA: TGCGCCAGCAGCCTCGGGACAGGCTACGATGAGCAGTACTTC; CDR3: CASSLGTGYDEQYF
J: TRBJ1-5; D: .; length: 15; V: TRBV19; size: .; DNA: TGTGCCAGTAGTCCTCGTTTGGCAGGGAACCAGCCCCAGCATTTT; CDR3: CASSPRLAGNQPQHF
J: TRBJ2-3; D: .; length: 14; V: TRBV6-4; size: .; DNA: TGTGCCAGCAGTAAACAGGGAACCACAGATACGCAGTATTTT; CDR3: CASSKQGTTDTQYF
J: TRBJ1-3; D: TRBD1; length: 14; V: TRBV7-9; size: .; DNA: TGTGCCAGCAGCTTAGCGGGACAGAGAAACACCATATATTTT; CDR3: CASSLAGQRNTIYF
J: TRBJ2-7; D: .; length: 14; V: TRBV28; size: .; DNA: TGTGCCAGCAGTTTGCGACAGAGACAGTACGAGCAGTACTTC; CDR3: CASSLRQRQYEQYF
J: TRBJ1-2; D: .; length: 15; V: TRBV4-3; size: .; DNA: TGCGCCAGCAGCCAAGGGCTTTCCGGGACCTATGGCTACACCTTC; CDR3: CASSQGLSGTYGYTF
J: TRBJ1-1; D: .; length: 14; V: TRBV5-4; size: .; DNA: TGTGCCAGCAGCTACGGACGGGGGAACACTGAAGCTTTCTTT; CDR3: CASSYGRGNTEAFF
J: TRBJ2-5; D: .; length: 13; V: TRBV5-6; size: .; DNA: TGTGCCAGCAGCTTGGTTGGCCAAGAGACCCAGTACTTC; CDR3: CASSLVGQETQYF
J: TRBJ1-2; D: .; length: 14; V: TRBV6-4; size: .; DNA: TGTGCCAGCAGTGCCGATACAGGGACTGGTGGCTACACCTTC; CDR3: CASSADTGTGGYTF
J: TRBJ2-7; D: TRBD1; length: 13; V: TRBV7-2; size: .; DNA: TGTGCCAGCGGGGGACAGGGATCCTACGAGCAGTACTTC; CDR3: CASGGQGSYEQYF
J: TRBJ1-3; D: .; length: 15; V: TRBV30; size: .; DNA: TGTGCCTGGAGTTCGGACTTCCCCTCTGGAAACACCATATATTTT; CDR3: CAWSSDFPSGNTIYF
J: TRBJ2-4; D: .; length: 14; V: TRBV14; size: .; DNA: TGTGCCAGCAGCCGATCCCCGTCAGCGCACATTCAGTACTTC; CDR3: CASSRSPSAHIQYF
J: TRBJ1-1; D: TRBD1; length: 16; V: TRBV6-6; size: .; DNA: TGTGCCAGCAGGGGGATTCCGGGACAGACGAACACTGAAGCTTTCTTT; CDR3: CASRGIPGQTNTEAFF
J: TRBJ1-4; D: .; length: 13; V: TRBV7-9; size: .; DNA: TGTGCCAGCAGCTTGGGACCTGGTGAAAAACTGTTTTTT; CDR3: CASSLGPGEKLFF
J: TRBJ2-1; D: .; length: 15; V: TRBV7-6; size: .; DNA: TGTGCCAGCAGCGACCGGGACTCAACCTACAATGAGCAGTTCTTC; CDR3: CASSDRDSTYNEQFF
J: TRBJ1-2; D: .; length: 14; V: TRBV10-3; size: few; DNA: TGTGCCATCAGTGAGGCAGGGAGTTACTATGGCTACACCTTC; CDR3: CAISEAGSYYGYTF
J: TRBJ1-3; D: TRBD1; length: 14; V: TRBV30; size: .; DNA: TGTGCCTGGAGACCCTCAGGGGGTGGAAACACCATATATTTT; CDR3: CAWRPSGGGNTIYF
J: TRBJ2-7; D: .; length: 15; V: TRBV19; size: .; DNA: TGTGCCAGTAGTCCAGGACAGCTCCTAAGAAACGAGCAGTACTTC; CDR3: CASSPGQLLRNEQYF
J: TRBJ2-3; D: .; length: 19; V: TRBV6-1; size: .; DNA: TGTGCCAGCAGTGTCTTAGGGAGGATGTGGATCGCTAGCACAGATACGCAGTATTTT; CDR3: CASSVLGRMWIASTDTQYF
J: TRBJ1-2; D: .; length: 16; V: TRBV11-2; size: few; DNA: TGTGCCAGCAGCTTCTTAACCGGGACACTAAACTATGGCTACACCTTC; CDR3: CASSFLTGTLNYGYTF
J: TRBJ1-3; D: .; length: 15; V: TRBV5-1; size: .; DNA: TGCGCCAGCAGCCTGGAGGGGGGCTCTGGAAACACCATATATTTT; CDR3: CASSLEGGSGNTIYF
J: TRBJ1-1; D: .; length: 14; V: TRBV14; size: .; DNA: TGTGCCAGCAGCCAAGATGGGGGGGCAACTGAAGCTTTCTTT; CDR3: CASSQDGGATEAFF
J: TRBJ2-3; D: TRBD2; length: 16; V: TRBV5-1; size: .; DNA: TGCGCCAGCAGCTTGGGGTCGGGAGGGAGCACAGATACGCAGTATTTT; CDR3: CASSLGSGGSTDTQYF
J: TRBJ1-1; D: TRBD1; length: 11; V: TRBV27; size: .; DNA: TGTGCCAGCAGTTTGGGACAGGTCGCTTTCTTT; CDR3: CASSLGQVAFF
J: TRBJ2-7; D: .; length: 15; V: TRBV15; size: once; DNA: TGTGCCACCAGCAGAGATTCAGGGGCGTCCTACGAGCAGTACTTC; CDR3: CATSRDSGASYEQYF
J: TRBJ1-2; D: .; length: 14; V: TRBV19; size: once; DNA: TGTACCAGTAGTACCTTGACAGGACTCTATGGCTACACCTTC; CDR3: CTSSTLTGLYGYTF
J: TRBJ1-2; D: TRBD1; length: 15; V: TRBV29-1; size: .; DNA: TGCAGCGCGGTTGGGGACAGAGTCGGGAACTATGGCTACACCTTC; CDR3: CSAVGDRVGNYGYTF
J: TRBJ1-5; D: .; length: 14; V: TRBV6-5; size: .; DNA: TGTGCCAGCAGTAACAGGGCTGGCGATCAGCCCCAGCATTTT; CDR3: CASSNRAGDQPQHF
J: TRBJ2-2; D: TRBD1; length: 16; V: TRBV7-3; size: .; DNA: TGTGCCAGCAGCCCCCAGGGGACAGGGGCGGACGGGGAGCTGTTTTTT; CDR3: CASSPQGTGADGELFF
J: TRBJ2-1; D: .; length: 12; V: TRBV19; size: .; DNA: TGTGCCAGTAGTCCATTTGAGGGAGAGCAGTTCTTC; CDR3: CASSPFEGEQFF
J: TRBJ2-7; D: .; length: 14; V: TRBV2; size: .; DNA: TGTGCCAGCAGTGACTACAGGCCCTCCTACGAGCAGTACTTC; CDR3: CASSDYRPSYEQYF
J: TRBJ2-4; D: .; length: 16; V: TRBV18; size: .; DNA: TGTGCCAGCTCACGTTTTATTACAGACGGTGAAAACATTCAGTACTTC; CDR3: CASSRFITDGENIQYF
J: TRBJ2-7; D: TRBD1; length: 15; V: TRBV5-1; size: .; DNA: TGCGCCAGCAGCTTGGAGGGCAGGGGGCTCGGAGAGCAGTACTTC; CDR3: CASSLEGRGLGEQYF
J: TRBJ2-7; D: TRBD2; length: 14; V: TRBV6-5; size: few; DNA: TGTGCCAGCAGAAAATGGGGGGGCTCCTACGAGCAGTACTTC; CDR3: CASRKWGGSYEQYF